This T cell receptor (beta chain) was found in a study of blood T cell repertoires in COVID-19. Study-level information: Nucleic acid was either cDNA or gDNA, and it came from T cells, B-cell-depleted T cells, or PBMCs.

Authors' processing steps: Estimated nucleated cell counts came from reference gene primer amplification. Profiled with immunoSEQ multiplex PCR; TCRdb holds only in-frame clones, not every one. From that table come the V and J calls and clone size; the DNA was used to work out D and trimming. The sample holds 46,000 or so clones, approximately 85% seen once. In this sample, this clone turned up a few times. The germline V gene encodes CDR1 MNHEY and CDR2 SVGAGI. The CDR3 loop spans 15 amino acids. V lost 6 bases, J lost 6 bases, and 8 bases stayed unmatched. V gene TRBV6-5 combines with J gene TRBJ2-3, with TRBD2 identical over 11 bases. Sequenced material: peripheral blood. The source is a woman at least 80 years old with COVID-19, enrolled during active disease. The CDR3 spells CASSDSGRAPDTQYF. The CDR3 DNA reads TGTGCCAGCAGCGATAGCGGGAGGGCCCCGGATACGCAGTATTTT.